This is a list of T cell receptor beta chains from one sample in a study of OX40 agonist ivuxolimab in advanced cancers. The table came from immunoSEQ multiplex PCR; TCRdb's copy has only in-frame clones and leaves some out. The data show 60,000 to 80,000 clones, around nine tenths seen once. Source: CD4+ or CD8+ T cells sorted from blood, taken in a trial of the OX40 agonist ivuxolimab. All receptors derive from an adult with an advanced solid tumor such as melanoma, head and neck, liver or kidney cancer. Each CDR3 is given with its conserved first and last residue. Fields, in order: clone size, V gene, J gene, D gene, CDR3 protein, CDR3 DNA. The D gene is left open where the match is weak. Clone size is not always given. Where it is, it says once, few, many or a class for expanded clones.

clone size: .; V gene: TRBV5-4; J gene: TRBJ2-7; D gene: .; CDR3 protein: CASSLSSGLSSYEQYF; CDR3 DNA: TGTGCCAGCAGCTTGTCGTCGGGATTAAGCTCCTACGAGCAGTACTTC
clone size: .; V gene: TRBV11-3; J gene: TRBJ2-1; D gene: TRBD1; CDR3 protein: CASSLEGTGPYNEQFF; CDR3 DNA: TGTGCCAGCAGCTTAGAGGGGACAGGGCCCTACAATGAGCAGTTCTTC
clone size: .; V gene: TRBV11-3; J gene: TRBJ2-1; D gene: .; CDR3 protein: CASSLDAQSQFF; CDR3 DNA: TGTGCCAGCAGCTTAGATGCGCAGTCCCAGTTCTTC
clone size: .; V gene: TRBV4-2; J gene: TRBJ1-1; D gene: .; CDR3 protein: CASSLGAGVSTEAFF; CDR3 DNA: TGTGCCAGCAGCTTGGGTGCAGGGGTATCCACTGAAGCTTTCTTT
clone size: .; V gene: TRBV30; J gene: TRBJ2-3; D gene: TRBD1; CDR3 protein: CAWSSSGTGLPDTQYF; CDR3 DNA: TGTGCCTGGAGTTCCTCCGGGACAGGGCTCCCAGATACGCAGTATTTT
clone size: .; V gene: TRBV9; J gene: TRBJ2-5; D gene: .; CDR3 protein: CASSGGGYQETQYF; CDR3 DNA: TGTGCCAGCAGCGGAGGGGGATACCAAGAGACCCAGTACTTC
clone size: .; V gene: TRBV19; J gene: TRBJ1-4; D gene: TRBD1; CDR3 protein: CASKRTGGPTTNEKLFF; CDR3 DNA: TGTGCCAGTAAACGGACAGGGGGCCCTACAACTAATGAAAAACTGTTTTTT
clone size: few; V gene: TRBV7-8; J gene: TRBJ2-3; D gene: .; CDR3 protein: CASSRGGTDTQYF; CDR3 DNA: TGTGCCAGCAGCCGTGGAGGCACAGATACGCAGTATTTT
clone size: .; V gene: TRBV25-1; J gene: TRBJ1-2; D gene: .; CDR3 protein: CASSSIGGGYTF; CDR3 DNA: TGTGCCAGCAGTTCAATAGGGGGGGGTTACACCTTC
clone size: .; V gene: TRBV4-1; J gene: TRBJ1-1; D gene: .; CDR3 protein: CASSQDPQANTEAFF; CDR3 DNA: TGCGCCAGCAGCCAAGATCCCCAGGCAAACACTGAAGCTTTCTTT
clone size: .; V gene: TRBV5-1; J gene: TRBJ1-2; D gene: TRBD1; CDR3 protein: CASSLADRAHGYTF; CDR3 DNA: TGCGCCAGCAGCTTGGCCGACAGGGCCCATGGCTACACCTTC
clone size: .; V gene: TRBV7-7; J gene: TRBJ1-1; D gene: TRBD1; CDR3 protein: CASRKVQGVVMNTEAFF; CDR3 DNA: TGTGCCAGCAGAAAAGTACAGGGGGTTGTGATGAACACTGAAGCTTTCTTT
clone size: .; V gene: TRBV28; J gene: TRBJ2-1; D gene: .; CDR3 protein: CASRKPPGEGSYNEQFF; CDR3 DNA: TGTGCCAGCAGGAAACCGCCTGGCGAGGGCTCCTACAATGAGCAGTTCTTC
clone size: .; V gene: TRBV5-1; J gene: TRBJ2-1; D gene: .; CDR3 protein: CASSEQDYNEQFF; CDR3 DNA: TGCGCCAGCAGCGAACAGGACTACAATGAGCAGTTCTTC
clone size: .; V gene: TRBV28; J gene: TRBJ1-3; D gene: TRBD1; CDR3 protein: CATQTGGSGNTIYF; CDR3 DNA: TGTGCCACCCAAACAGGGGGCTCAGGAAACACCATATATTTT
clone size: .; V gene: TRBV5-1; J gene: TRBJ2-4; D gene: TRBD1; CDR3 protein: CASRGEQGNIQYF; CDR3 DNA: TGCGCCAGCAGGGGGGAACAGGGGAACATTCAGTACTTC
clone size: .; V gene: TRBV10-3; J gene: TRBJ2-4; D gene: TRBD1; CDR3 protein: CASSIRQGLRSIQYF; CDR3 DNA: TGTGCCAGCAGTATTCGACAGGGGTTGAGGAGCATTCAGTACTTC
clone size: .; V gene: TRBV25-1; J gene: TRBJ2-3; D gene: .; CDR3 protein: CASSVTGSRTDTQYF; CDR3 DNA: TGTGCCAGCAGTGTTACCGGGAGTAGGACAGATACGCAGTATTTT
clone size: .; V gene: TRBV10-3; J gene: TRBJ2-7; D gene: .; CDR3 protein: CAISESKTEYEQYF; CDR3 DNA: TGTGCCATCAGTGAGTCGAAGACAGAATACGAGCAGTACTTC
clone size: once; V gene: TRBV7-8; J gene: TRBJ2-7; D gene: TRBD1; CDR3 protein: CASSPRRQGYEQYF; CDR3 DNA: TGTGCCAGCAGCCCCCGACGACAGGGCTACGAGCAGTACTTC
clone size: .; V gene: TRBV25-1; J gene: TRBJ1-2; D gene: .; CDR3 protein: CASSLPGRAGYGYTF; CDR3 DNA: TGTGCCAGCAGCCTCCCCGGCAGGGCCGGCTATGGCTACACCTTC
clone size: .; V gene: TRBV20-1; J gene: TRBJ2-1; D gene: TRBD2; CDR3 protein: CSARASGPGLF; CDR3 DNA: TGCAGTGCTAGGGCTAGCGGCCCAGGGCTCTTC
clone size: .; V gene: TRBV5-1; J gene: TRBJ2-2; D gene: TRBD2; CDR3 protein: CASSLSGENTGELFF; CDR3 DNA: TGCGCCAGCAGCTTGAGCGGGGAGAACACCGGGGAGCTGTTTTTT
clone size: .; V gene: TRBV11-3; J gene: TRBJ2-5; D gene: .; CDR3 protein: CASSLDRGRKGGETQYF; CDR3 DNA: TGTGCCAGCAGCTTAGATCGGGGCAGGAAGGGGGGAGAGACCCAGTACTTC
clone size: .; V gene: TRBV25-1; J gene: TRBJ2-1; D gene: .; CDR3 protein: CASNTEGAGRNEQFF; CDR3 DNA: TGTGCCAGCAACACAGAGGGGGCGGGGCGGAATGAGCAGTTCTTC
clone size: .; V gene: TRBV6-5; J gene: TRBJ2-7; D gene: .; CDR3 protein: CASSRSRPSYEQYF; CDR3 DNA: TGTGCCAGCAGCCGTTCTCGGCCCTCCTACGAGCAGTACTTC
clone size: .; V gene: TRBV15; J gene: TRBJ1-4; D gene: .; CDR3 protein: CATSRGDGNEKLFF; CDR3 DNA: TGTGCCACCAGCAGAGGGGACGGAAATGAAAAACTGTTTTTT
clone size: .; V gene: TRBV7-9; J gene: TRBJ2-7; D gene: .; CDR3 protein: CASSGGTVNYEQYF; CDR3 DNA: TGTGCCAGCAGCGGGGGGACAGTCAATTACGAGCAGTACTTC
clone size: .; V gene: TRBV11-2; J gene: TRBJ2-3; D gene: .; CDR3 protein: CASSLQDTQYF; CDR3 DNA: TGTGCCAGCAGCTTACAAGATACGCAGTATTTT
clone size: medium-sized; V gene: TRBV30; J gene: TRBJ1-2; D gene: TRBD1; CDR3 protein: CAWSVEGAWYGYTF; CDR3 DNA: TGTGCCTGGAGTGTGGAGGGGGCATGGTATGGCTACACCTTC
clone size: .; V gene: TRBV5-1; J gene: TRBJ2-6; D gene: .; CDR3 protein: CASSLSDRTKAGANVLTF; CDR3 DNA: TGCGCCAGCAGCTTATCCGATAGGACGAAAGCAGGGGCCAACGTCCTGACTTTC
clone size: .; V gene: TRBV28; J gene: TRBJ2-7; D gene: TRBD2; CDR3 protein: CASRVLSGGSEQYF; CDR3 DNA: TGTGCCAGCAGGGTGTTGTCGGGGGGTAGCGAGCAGTACTTC
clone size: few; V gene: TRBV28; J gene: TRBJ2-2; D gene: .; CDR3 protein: CASKMGGSTGELFF; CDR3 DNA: TGTGCCAGCAAGATGGGGGGCTCCACCGGGGAGCTGTTTTTT
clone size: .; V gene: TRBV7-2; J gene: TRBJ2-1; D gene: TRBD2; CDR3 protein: CASSLDLAGGPREQFF; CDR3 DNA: TGTGCCAGCAGCTTAGATCTAGCGGGGGGTCCCAGGGAGCAGTTCTTC
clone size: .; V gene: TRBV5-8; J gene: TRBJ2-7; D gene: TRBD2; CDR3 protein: CASSWSGGSFYEQYF; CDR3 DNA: TGTGCCAGCAGCTGGAGCGGGGGAAGTTTCTACGAGCAGTACTTC
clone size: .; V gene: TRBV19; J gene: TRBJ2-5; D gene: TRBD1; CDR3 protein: CASSWTGGGETQYF; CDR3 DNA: TGTGCCAGTAGTTGGACAGGGGGAGGTGAGACCCAGTACTTC
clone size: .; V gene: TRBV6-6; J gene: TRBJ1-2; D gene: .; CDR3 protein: CASRDGTIDYGYTF; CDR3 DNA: TGTGCCAGCAGGGATGGCACGATTGACTATGGCTACACCTTC
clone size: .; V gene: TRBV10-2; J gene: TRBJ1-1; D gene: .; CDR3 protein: CASSLTGDTEAFF; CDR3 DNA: TGCGCCAGCAGTCTCACGGGGGACACTGAAGCTTTCTTT
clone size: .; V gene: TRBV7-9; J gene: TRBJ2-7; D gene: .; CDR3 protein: CASSQGGVTYEQYF; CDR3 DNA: TGTGCCAGCAGCCAAGGGGGAGTGACTTACGAGCAGTACTTC
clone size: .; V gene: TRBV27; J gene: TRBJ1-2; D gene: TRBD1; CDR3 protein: CASSPLGRGPGGDYGYTF; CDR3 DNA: TGTGCCAGCAGTCCCCTGGGGAGGGGGCCTGGCGGCGACTATGGCTACACCTTC